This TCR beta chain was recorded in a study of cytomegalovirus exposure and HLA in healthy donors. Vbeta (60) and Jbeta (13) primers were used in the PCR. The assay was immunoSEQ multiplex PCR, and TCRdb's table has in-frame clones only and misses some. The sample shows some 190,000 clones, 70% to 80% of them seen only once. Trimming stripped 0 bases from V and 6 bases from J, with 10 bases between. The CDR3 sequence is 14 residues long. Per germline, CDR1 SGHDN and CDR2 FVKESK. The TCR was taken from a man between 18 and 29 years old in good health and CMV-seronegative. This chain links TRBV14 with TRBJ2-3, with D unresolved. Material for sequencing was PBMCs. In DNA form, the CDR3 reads TGTGCCAGCAGCCAAGATCTACTCCGGGATACGCAGTATTTT. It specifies CASSQDLLRDTQYF.